These 6 T cell receptor beta chains came from one sample sequenced in a study of blood T cells in healthy people across ages. It was with a sample-barcoded 5' primer and a J-beta primer mix that a second PCR of roughly 7 to 12 cycles was run. TCRdb re-derived calls from the 5' RACE reads in MiXCR, one entry per CDR3 protein. Seen here are about 680,000 distinct CDR3 sequences, approximately 50% observed once, and the top ten hold roughly 34%. The sequencing input was blood. The receptors derive from a woman aged 60-70 years in good health.

This clonotype was observed many times. The chain has TRBV30 and TRBJ2-7; D might be TRBD2 (5 bases). Germline CDR1 reads GTSNPN; CDR2 reads SVGIG (reference sequence). Trimming took off 3 bases at V and 4 bases at J, with 13 bases between the two ends. The CDR3 runs to 13 residues. The CDR3 DNA reads as TGTGCCTGGAGGAGGGCGGTCTATTACGAGCAGTACTTC. This encodes CAWRRAVYYEQYF.

The rearrangement uses TRBV10-3 and TRBJ1-4; D ambiguous. The CDR3 runs to 14 residues. Trimming cost V 3 bases and J 7 bases, with 12 bases left between them. CDR1 is ENHRY and CDR2 is SYGVKD in the germline V gene. Here the CDR3 DNA reads TGTGCCATCAGTGACGGGGAGAGCCGTGAAAAACTGTTTTTT. Its protein product is CAISDGESREKLFF.

The V gene is TRBV3-1, the J gene TRBJ2-7; 10 positions agree with TRBD1. After removal of 3 bases from V and 3 bases from J, the junction contained 8 bases not matched to a gene. Germline values: CDR1 LGHDT, CDR2 YNNKEL (reference sequence). The CDR3 spans 16 residues. CDR3 amino acids: CASSHSDRGQFYEQYF. The CDR3 region has the DNA TGTGCCAGCAGCCACAGCGACAGGGGGCAATTCTACGAGCAGTACTTC.

The V gene is TRBV4-2, the J gene TRBJ2-1; 10 nucleotides align to TRBD2. The germline V gene encodes CDR1 LGHNA and CDR2 YNFKEQ. The CDR3 length is 15 residues. Trimming cost V 4 bases and J 7 bases; bases outside gene matches: 7. DNA of the CDR3: TGTGCCAGCAGCCCCCAGCGGGAGGGCCGGAATGAGCAGTTCTTC. This codes for CASSPQREGRNEQFF.

The chain carries TRBV20-1 and TRBJ2-6; TRBD2 agrees at 7 bases. J was trimmed by 0 bases and V by 0 bases; bases with no gene match: 5. CDR3 size: 17 residues. Looked up from germline, CDR1 is DFQATT and CDR2 is SNEGSKA (reference sequence). DNA of the CDR3: TGCAGTGCTAGAGAGGGGGGGTTGATCTCTGGGGCCAACGTCCTGACTTTC. Translating gives CSAREGGLISGANVLTF.

This clonotype was observed a handful of times. The chain employs TRBV21-1 and TRBJ2-1; the DNA was not used to check the table's D call, TRBD1. TRBV21-1 is flagged as a pseudogene. This CDR3 is built from 15 residues. The DNA of the CDR3 is TGTGCCAGCAGCCTAGAGTGGACAGGGGACAATGAGCAGTTCTTC. Its protein is CASSLEWTGDNEQFF.